Listed below are T cell receptor beta chains from one sample, sequenced in a study of T cells in Graves' hyperthyroidism and ophthalmopathy. In TCRdb, the multiplex PCR reads were re-called with MiXCR into one record per CDR3 protein. The sample yields fewer than 450,000 distinct CDR3 sequences, roughly 15% seen once. The sample comprised blood. These receptors originate from a woman aged 55-69 years with Graves' ophthalmopathy. Each CDR3 is given with its conserved first and last residue. The D gene is left open where the match is weak. Size is omitted from some rows. Given values are once, few, many or a class for expanded clones.

j_call: TRBJ1-4; v_call: TRBV5-6; d_call: TRBD1; clone_size: many; cdr3_length: 15; cdr3_nt: TGTGCCAGCAGCCCCAGGACAGGGGCGAATGAAAAACTGTTTTTT; cdr3_aa: CASSPRTGANEKLFF
j_call: TRBJ2-6; v_call: TRBV28; d_call: TRBD1; clone_size: NA; cdr3_length: 17; cdr3_nt: TGTGCCAGCTTTACGGGGACAGGGCTATCTGGGGCCAACGTCCTGACTTTC; cdr3_aa: CASFTGTGLSGANVLTF
j_call: TRBJ1-3; v_call: TRBV28; d_call: NA; clone_size: NA; cdr3_length: 17; cdr3_nt: TGTGCCAGCAGCACAACCCCGACCCGGATACCTGGAAACACCATATATTTT; cdr3_aa: CASSTTPTRIPGNTIYF
j_call: TRBJ2-3; v_call: TRBV2; d_call: NA; clone_size: many; cdr3_length: 16; cdr3_nt: TGTGCCAGCAGACCTACCGGCGGGACTAGCACAGATACGCAGTATTTT; cdr3_aa: CASRPTGGTSTDTQYF
j_call: TRBJ2-5; v_call: TRBV13; d_call: TRBD1; clone_size: many; cdr3_length: 16; cdr3_nt: TGTGCCAGCAGCTTATGGGGGACAGGGGAGCGAGAGACCCAGTACTTC; cdr3_aa: CASSLWGTGERETQYF
j_call: TRBJ2-1; v_call: TRBV7-2; d_call: TRBD2; clone_size: many; cdr3_length: 16; cdr3_nt: TGTGCCAGCAGCTCAGCGGGAGGGGGCTCCTACAATGAGCAGTTCTTC; cdr3_aa: CASSSAGGGSYNEQFF
j_call: TRBJ2-3; v_call: TRBV20-1; d_call: TRBD2; clone_size: many; cdr3_length: 13; cdr3_nt: TGCAGTGTGAGGGCGGGAGCTATTGATACGCAGTATTTT; cdr3_aa: CSVRAGAIDTQYF
j_call: TRBJ1-5; v_call: TRBV2; d_call: NA; clone_size: NA; cdr3_length: 13; cdr3_nt: TGTGCCAGCACCCAGGGGAGGAATCAGCCCCAGCATTTT; cdr3_aa: CASTQGRNQPQHF
j_call: TRBJ2-1; v_call: TRBV7-2; d_call: NA; clone_size: many; cdr3_length: 13; cdr3_nt: TGTGCCAGCAGCTTAGGGATCAACAATGAGCAGTTCTTC; cdr3_aa: CASSLGINNEQFF
j_call: TRBJ1-4; v_call: TRBV2; d_call: NA; clone_size: NA; cdr3_length: 13; cdr3_nt: TGTGCCAGCACGGGACTCCGACATGAAAAACTGTTTTTT; cdr3_aa: CASTGLRHEKLFF
j_call: TRBJ2-6; v_call: TRBV7-3; d_call: TRBD1; clone_size: many; cdr3_length: 20; cdr3_nt: TGTGCCAGCAGCTTAAAAGGCGGGGGGACAGGGGACTCTGGGGCCAACGTCCTGACTTTC; cdr3_aa: CASSLKGGGTGDSGANVLTF
j_call: TRBJ1-6; v_call: TRBV6-1; d_call: NA; clone_size: few; cdr3_length: 13; cdr3_nt: TGTGCCAGCAGTGCGCAGCCTGGTTCACCCCTCCACTTT; cdr3_aa: CASSAQPGSPLHF
j_call: TRBJ2-1; v_call: TRBV15; d_call: NA; clone_size: few; cdr3_length: 14; cdr3_nt: TGTGCCACCAGCAGAGACGGGACTCTAAATGAGCAGTTCTTC; cdr3_aa: CATSRDGTLNEQFF
j_call: TRBJ2-7; v_call: TRBV5-5; d_call: TRBD2; clone_size: NA; cdr3_length: 16; cdr3_nt: TGTGCCAGCAGCAAAGGGACTAGCGGTTTCTCCTACGAGCAGTACTTC; cdr3_aa: CASSKGTSGFSYEQYF
j_call: TRBJ1-2; v_call: TRBV28; d_call: NA; clone_size: few; cdr3_length: 15; cdr3_nt: TGTGCCAGCAGTTTCATGGGGTCGCGGGCGGATAGCTACACCTTC; cdr3_aa: CASSFMGSRADSYTF
j_call: TRBJ2-3; v_call: TRBV30; d_call: NA; clone_size: NA; cdr3_length: 16; cdr3_nt: TGTGCCTGGAGTGTACCGGCCGGGGGCGCATCAGATACGCAGTATTTT; cdr3_aa: CAWSVPAGGASDTQYF
j_call: TRBJ2-7; v_call: TRBV20-1; d_call: NA; clone_size: many; cdr3_length: 13; cdr3_nt: TGCAGTGCGGGACAGCGGGTTTACGACGAGCAGTACTTC; cdr3_aa: CSAGQRVYDEQYF
j_call: TRBJ2-1; v_call: TRBV20-1; d_call: NA; clone_size: NA; cdr3_length: 18; cdr3_nt: TGCAGTGCTAGTTACGGTCTAGTGGGGCTCCTCTCCTACAATGAGCAGTTCTTC; cdr3_aa: CSASYGLVGLLSYNEQFF
j_call: TRBJ2-4; v_call: TRBV28; d_call: NA; clone_size: many; cdr3_length: 14; cdr3_nt: TGTGCCAGCAACTCAGGGCTAGCCAAAAACATTCAGTACTTC; cdr3_aa: CASNSGLAKNIQYF
j_call: TRBJ2-2; v_call: TRBV5-1; d_call: TRBD2; clone_size: NA; cdr3_length: 16; cdr3_nt: TGCGCCAGCAGCTACTTTAGCGGGGGGAACACCGGGGAGCTGTTTTTT; cdr3_aa: CASSYFSGGNTGELFF
j_call: TRBJ2-1; v_call: TRBV5-1; d_call: NA; clone_size: many; cdr3_length: 13; cdr3_nt: TGCGCCAGCAGCTACACAGGGTCGGTTGAGCAGTTCTTC; cdr3_aa: CASSYTGSVEQFF
j_call: TRBJ2-7; v_call: TRBV3-1; d_call: TRBD1; clone_size: many; cdr3_length: 14; cdr3_nt: TGTGCCAGCAGCTTACGACAGGGTGCTCGCGAGCAGTACTTC; cdr3_aa: CASSLRQGAREQYF
j_call: TRBJ2-1; v_call: TRBV20-1; d_call: NA; clone_size: many; cdr3_length: 15; cdr3_nt: TGCAGTGGCTACGCGGGCCGGGGACTTGAGGATGAGCAGTTCTTC; cdr3_aa: CSGYAGRGLEDEQFF
j_call: TRBJ2-6; v_call: TRBV28; d_call: NA; clone_size: NA; cdr3_length: 14; cdr3_nt: TGTGCCAGCGGAATATGGTTTGGGGCCAACGTCCTGACTTTC; cdr3_aa: CASGIWFGANVLTF
j_call: TRBJ2-4; v_call: TRBV6-1; d_call: NA; clone_size: many; cdr3_length: 11; cdr3_nt: TGTGCCAGCATGGTCTTAAACATTCAGTACTTC; cdr3_aa: CASMVLNIQYF
j_call: TRBJ2-1; v_call: TRBV2; d_call: TRBD2; clone_size: few; cdr3_length: 14; cdr3_nt: TGTGCCAGCTATCAGCGGGAGGGTCTTCATGAGCAGTTCTTC; cdr3_aa: CASYQREGLHEQFF
j_call: TRBJ2-7; v_call: TRBV7-9; d_call: NA; clone_size: many; cdr3_length: 19; cdr3_nt: TGTGCCAGCAGCTTAGGAGGGAGGCTAACCCGTGGACTCTCCTACGAGCAGTACTTC; cdr3_aa: CASSLGGRLTRGLSYEQYF
j_call: TRBJ1-5; v_call: TRBV12-5; d_call: NA; clone_size: many; cdr3_length: 16; cdr3_nt: TGTGCTAGTGGTTTGGTACGGGTCGGGAGCAATCAGCCCCAGCATTTT; cdr3_aa: CASGLVRVGSNQPQHF
j_call: TRBJ2-1; v_call: TRBV2; d_call: NA; clone_size: many; cdr3_length: 13; cdr3_nt: TGTGCCAGCAGTGGGATCGGGAACAATGAGCAGTTCTTC; cdr3_aa: CASSGIGNNEQFF
j_call: TRBJ2-4; v_call: TRBV20-1; d_call: NA; clone_size: NA; cdr3_length: 15; cdr3_nt: TGCAGTGCTAGACCCAGGGGGGTGGCCAAAAACATTCAGTACTTC; cdr3_aa: CSARPRGVAKNIQYF
j_call: TRBJ2-5; v_call: TRBV10-3; d_call: TRBD1; clone_size: NA; cdr3_length: 13; cdr3_nt: TGTGCCATCAGTGACGCCGCTCAGGGGGCCCAGTACTTC; cdr3_aa: CAISDAAQGAQYF
j_call: TRBJ2-1; v_call: TRBV3-1; d_call: TRBD2; clone_size: many; cdr3_length: 14; cdr3_nt: TGTGCCAGCGAGAGGGGCGGGAGGTACAATGAGCAGTTCTTC; cdr3_aa: CASERGGRYNEQFF
j_call: TRBJ1-2; v_call: TRBV28; d_call: NA; clone_size: NA; cdr3_length: 15; cdr3_nt: TGTGCCAGCAGTCTATTGGAGGGGCGACTTTTGGGCAACACCTTC; cdr3_aa: CASSLLEGRLLGNTF
j_call: TRBJ2-1; v_call: TRBV25-1; d_call: NA; clone_size: NA; cdr3_length: 15; cdr3_nt: TGTGCCAGCAGTGCGAGTGGACAGATCCACAATGAGCAGTTCTTC; cdr3_aa: CASSASGQIHNEQFF
j_call: TRBJ1-5; v_call: TRBV20-1; d_call: TRBD1; clone_size: NA; cdr3_length: 14; cdr3_nt: TGCAGTGCTCACCCGACAGGGGGCCGGCAGCCCCAGCATTTT; cdr3_aa: CSAHPTGGRQPQHF
j_call: TRBJ2-7; v_call: TRBV30; d_call: NA; clone_size: NA; cdr3_length: 11; cdr3_nt: TGTGCCTGGGGTGAGGGGGGTGAGCAGTACTTC; cdr3_aa: CAWGEGGEQYF
j_call: TRBJ2-7; v_call: TRBV6-1; d_call: NA; clone_size: few; cdr3_length: 13; cdr3_nt: TGTGCCAGCAGCCTCTTCAACAGCCGGGAGCAGTACTTC; cdr3_aa: CASSLFNSREQYF
j_call: TRBJ2-5; v_call: TRBV20-1; d_call: TRBD2; clone_size: NA; cdr3_length: 13; cdr3_nt: TGCAGCCGTACTAGCGGGTGGCAAGAGACCCAGTACTTC; cdr3_aa: CSRTSGWQETQYF
j_call: TRBJ1-1; v_call: TRBV6-1; d_call: NA; clone_size: NA; cdr3_length: 13; cdr3_nt: TGTGCCAGCAGTGAAGCGCTAAGGTATGAAGCTTTCTTT; cdr3_aa: CASSEALRYEAFF
j_call: TRBJ2-7; v_call: TRBV20-1; d_call: TRBD2; clone_size: many; cdr3_length: 15; cdr3_nt: TGCAGTGCTAGGGTGGGACTAGCGGGAGAGTACGAGCAGTACTTC; cdr3_aa: CSARVGLAGEYEQYF
j_call: TRBJ2-7; v_call: TRBV11-2; d_call: NA; clone_size: NA; cdr3_length: 12; cdr3_nt: TGTGCCAGCAGGCGTTTGGGGGGCGAGCAGTACTTC; cdr3_aa: CASRRLGGEQYF
j_call: TRBJ2-7; v_call: TRBV4-1; d_call: NA; clone_size: NA; cdr3_length: 16; cdr3_nt: TGTGCCAGCAGCCCACGTCCGGGACAAACCTCCTACGAGCAGTACTTC; cdr3_aa: CASSPRPGQTSYEQYF
j_call: TRBJ2-2; v_call: TRBV30; d_call: TRBD2; clone_size: many; cdr3_length: 16; cdr3_nt: TGTGCCTGGAGTTCGGGACTAGCGGGAGGTACCGGGGAGCTGTTTTTT; cdr3_aa: CAWSSGLAGGTGELFF
j_call: TRBJ2-7; v_call: TRBV20-1; d_call: TRBD2; clone_size: many; cdr3_length: 16; cdr3_nt: TGCAGTGCTAGAGCCCGAGGAGGCGGGAGAGTATACGAGCAGTACTTC; cdr3_aa: CSARARGGGRVYEQYF